This entry is about one TCR beta chain. This entry belongs to a study of blood T cell repertoires in COVID-19. Authors' methods: Reference gene primer amplification gave estimated nucleated cell counts. Profiled with immunoSEQ multiplex PCR; TCRdb holds only in-frame clones, not every one. V, J and clone size are those of that table, while D and trimming were read from the DNA. The sample shows about 390,000 clones, around 87% of them seen only once. The CDR3 consists of 13 residues. Germline CDR1 is SGHTA and CDR2 is FQGTGA. V was clipped by 2 bases and J by 4 bases, with 8 bases between them. The receptor was derived from a woman aged 55 to 70 with COVID-19, enrolled during active disease. Material for sequencing was peripheral blood. This chain joins TRBV7-3 and TRBJ1-1, with D possibly matching TRBD1 (5 bases). The CDR3 loop is CASSLDRTTEAFF. Written as DNA, the CDR3 is TGTGCCAGCAGCTTAGACAGAACCACTGAAGCTTTCTTT.